The 6 T cell receptor beta chains reported below all come from one sample, sequenced in a study of technical replicates of blood from several donors. This table comes from immunoSEQ multiplex PCR, and its TCRdb copy is limited to in-frame clones, with some not included. The sample comprises about 82,000 clones, over 90% of which are singletons, and 0.39% rests with the top ten. Input material: T cells isolated from PBMCs. These receptors originate from a human donor in good health.

This clone was seen once. The rearrangement uses TRBV10-3 and TRBJ2-1, with a tentative D call TRBD1 (7 bases). The germline V and J ends were trimmed by 2 bases and 7 bases, with 15 bases remaining between them. The CDR3 is 15 residues long. The V gene's germline CDR1 is ENHRY and CDR2 SYGVKD. The CDR3 region is CAISEGGTVRNEQFF. CDR3 in DNA: TGTGCCATCAGTGAGGGGGGGACAGTGAGGAATGAGCAGTTCTTC.

The gene calls are TRBV6-1 and TRBJ2-7; D is possibly TRBD2 (6 bases). V was cut by 3 bases and J by 0 bases, with 18 bases left in between. Germline assignment: CDR1 MNHNS and CDR2 SASEGT. CDR3 length equals 17 residues. This CDR3 reads CASSEFRGTYLSYEQYF. The CDR3 nucleotides are TGTGCCAGCAGTGAGTTTAGAGGGACTTACCTCTCCTACGAGCAGTACTTC.

The CDR3 DNA sequence: TGTGCTAGTGGCCGTCCAAGGCGGGGGGAGAGCGGAGATACGCAGTATTTT. It encodes CASGRPRRGESGDTQYF. The V call is TRBV12-5, the J call TRBJ2-3, with 8 bases that match TRBD2. With V trimmed by 6 bases and J by 5 bases, 16 bases remained unmatched. The CDR3 length is 17 residues. Germline assignment: CDR1 LGHNT and CDR2 FRNRAP.

The chain has TRBV7-2 and TRBJ1-5; D is ambiguous. The V gene's germline CDR1 is SGHTA and CDR2 FQGNSA. V dropped 5 bases and J dropped 6 bases, with 14 bases sitting between them. This CDR3 comprises 14 residues. CDR3 bases: TGTGCCAGCAGCCCGTACAGATATAGTCAGCCCCAGCATTTT. This gives the protein CASSPYRYSQPQHF.

The chain carries TRBV9 and TRBJ1-5; 7 nucleotides align to TRBD1. J was trimmed by 4 bases and V by 4 bases; bases with no gene match: 5. Germline-derived CDR1 and CDR2 are SGDLS and YYNGEE. The CDR3 sequence is 14 residues long. The CDR3 DNA sequence: TGTGCCAGCAGCAAGGGGGACAGTAATCAGCCCCAGCATTTT. It specifies CASSKGDSNQPQHF.

The chain is built from TRBV4-2 and TRBJ2-3, with D uncertain. Germline V gene data show CDR1 as LGHNA and CDR2 as YNFKEQ. V was shortened by 0 bases and J by 4 bases, with 5 bases between the two germline ends. The CDR3 length is 13 residues. CDR3 sequence (DNA): TGTGCCAGCAGCCAAGATAATTCAGATACGCAGTATTTT. Its translation: CASSQDNSDTQYF.